These 9 T cell receptor delta chains were sequenced from one sample in a study of gamma-delta chains in newborns, infants, children (dated 2019 in TCRdb). Sequencing was carried out with an Illumina MiSeq. Clone calls in TCRdb were regenerated from the public reads with CATT, after which identical DNA sequences shared one row. Within this sample are roughly 6,500 delta-chain clones, with about 2.1% of them counted one time only. The ten largest clones capture approximately 12% of the sample. The sequenced sample was blood. Every receptor here comes from a child who was a newborn, infant or young child, either healthy, febrile or measles-vaccinated (not recorded which).

A word on this clone: This likely traces to a read error, being one base from a far larger clone. This chain links TRDV2 with TRDJ3; 13 bases are a match to TRDD3. Looked up from germline, CDR1 is GEAIGNYY and CDR2 is EKD. The ends lost 3 bases at V and 0 bases at J; junction bases unmatched: 7. The CDR3 contains 20 residues. The CDR3 reads CACDAVLGDTSSWDTRQMFF. CDR3 bases: TGTGCCTGTGACGCCGTACTGGGGGATACGAGCTCCTGGGACACCCGACAGATGTTTTTC.

This clone was detected a few times. A much larger clone sits a single nucleotide away, making a read error possible. The genes are TRDV2 and TRDJ3; D ambiguous. CDR1 and CDR2 (germline): GEAIGNYY, EKD. The CDR3 contains 16 residues. CDR3: CARDTVVGWDTRQMFF. The CDR3, as DNA: TGTGCCCGTGACACCGTGGTGGGCTGGGACACCCGACAGATGTTTTTC.

This clone was observed a handful of times. This may arise from a read error, as a much more abundant clone is one base away. Other DNA sequences in this specimen translate into the identical CDR3. The chain is built from TRDV1 and TRDJ1; D is possibly TRDD3 (6 bases). The germline V gene encodes CDR1 TSWWSYY and CDR2 QGS. The CDR3 is 18 amino acids. V gave up 6 bases and J gave up 0 bases, with 23 bases separating them. CDR3 sequence (DNA): TGTGCTCTTGGAGATGCGTTCCACCCAACTGGGTACACCGATAAACTCATCTTT. This translates into CALGDAFHPTGYTDKLIF.

This clone was counted between two and nine times. This probably arose from a read error, given a far larger clone one base away. Other nucleotide sequences from this sample produce the same CDR3. The chain employs TRDV2 and TRDJ2; 7 bases match TRDD3. The CDR3 spans 17 residues. Germline assignment: CDR1 GEAIGNYY and CDR2 EKD. V trimming: 2 bases; J trimming: 0 bases; junction bases outside the gene matches: 8. CDR3 sequence (DNA): TGTGCCTGTGACAATATACTAGGGGATACTTTGACAGCACAACTCTTCTTT. Its protein is CACDNILGDTLTAQLFF.

Relative to its sample, this clone is medium-sized. J is TRDJ2 and V is TRDV2; 13 positions agree with TRDD3. Germline V gene data show CDR1 as GEAIGNYY and CDR2 as EKD. The CDR3 is 17 amino acids. V lost 3 bases, J lost 0 bases, and 3 bases stayed unmatched. DNA for the CDR3: TGTGCCTGTGACCGACTGGGGGATACGTCTTTGACAGCACAACTCTTCTTT. It is translated as CACDRLGDTSLTAQLFF.

As to this clone: A much larger clone sits a single nucleotide away, making a read error possible. The sample has other DNA sequences that encode this CDR3 too. This rearrangement joins TRDV2 to TRDJ3; TRDD3 matches 7 bases. The CDR3 contains 18 residues. Germline V gives CDR1 GEAIGNYY, CDR2 EKD. CDR3 sequence (DNA): TGTGCCTGTGACACCGCTGGGGGTCCGTCCTGGGACACCCGGCAGATGTTTTTC. Translated: CACDTAGGPSWDTRQMFF.

This clone was observed a handful of times. The junction departs from the called germline gene at one end, perhaps through a read error. Other DNA sequences within the sample encode an identical CDR3. V and J are TRDV3 and TRDJ3, with 8 bases lining up with TRDD3. Germline V gene sequence: CDR1 TVYSNPD, CDR2 GDNSRS (reference sequence). This CDR3 contains 17 residues. For the CDR3, the DNA is TGTGCCTTTAGCGCGGGGGATAGCTCCTGGGACACCCGGCAGATGTTTTTC. Its translation is CAFSAGDSSWDTRQMFF.

Concerning this clone itself: TCRdb pairs this DNA with a much larger clone's protein that differs at residue 8, likely a read error; the protein shown was translated from the DNA. Other DNA sequences in this sample translate to the same CDR3. CDR3 coding DNA: TGTGCCTGTGACACCGGGGGATCCTTCTCCTGGGACACCCGACAGATGTTTTTC. It yields the protein CACDTGGSFSWDTRQMFF. This chain uses TRDV2 with TRDJ3, with 7 nucleotides matching TRDD3. This CDR3 has 18 amino acids. Per the germline V gene, CDR1 is GEAIGNYY and CDR2 is EKD. With V trimmed by 0 bases and J by 0 bases, 4 bases remained unmatched.

This clone is categorized as medium-sized. Other DNA sequences in this specimen translate into the identical CDR3. The rearrangement joins TRDV2 to TRDJ2; 13 bases map to TRDD3. Looked up from germline, CDR1 is GEAIGNYY and CDR2 is EKD. There are 17 residues in the CDR3. V shed 2 bases and J 0 bases; nucleotides not matched to a gene: 2. The chain's CDR3 is CACDILGDTPLTAQLFF. CDR3 in DNA: TGTGCCTGTGACATACTGGGGGATACGCCTTTGACAGCACAACTCTTCTTT.